This TCR beta chain was recorded in a study of CD8 T cells in ankylosing spondylitis. Details on this clonotype: Its matching antigen is unknown.

One entry per CDR3 protein, called by TCRdb with MiXCR from the 5' RACE reads. In the table there are hundreds of thousands of distinct CDR3 sequences, roughly 24% of which are singletons. General study results and limits: Disease-linked clones reportedly concentrated significantly in matched ankylosing spondylitis synovial fluid.

CDR1 and CDR2 from the germline V gene are DFQATT and SNEGSKA (reference sequence). V lost 6 bases and J 0 bases, leaving 15 bases between the germline ends. This CDR3 comprises 14 residues. Material: blood, either unsorted or a sorted T cell fraction (not recorded which). The rearrangement links TRBV20-1 to TRBJ2-7; D is perhaps TRBD1 (5 bases). This TCR derives from a male donor with ankylosing spondylitis or in good health (not recorded which). Written as DNA, the CDR3 is TGCAGTGCCGAAGGGGCTAGGAGCTCCTACGAGCAGTACTTC. It encodes CSAEGARSSYEQYF.